These 26 T cell receptor beta chains came from one sample sequenced in a study of T-cell memory formation after mild COVID-19. TCRdb ran MiXCR on the 5' RACE reads and lists one entry per CDR3 protein. The sample carries approximately 240,000 distinct CDR3 sequences, 16% recorded once. The material sequenced was PBMCs or a T cell subset sorted from them (not recorded which). The receptors derive from a young man who had mild COVID-19 (a few samples of this study predate the infection). Cell type and time point are not known.

This clonotype was picked up a small number of times. This chain joins TRBV2 and TRBJ1-2, with 10 nucleotides matching TRBD1. This CDR3 is 16 amino acids long. Trimming took 5 bases from V and 7 from J; bases not matched to a gene: 13. Per the germline V gene, CDR1 is SNHLY and CDR2 is FYNNEI. The CDR3 DNA is TGTGCCAGCAGTCGTGGGACAGGGGATCCAAATGCTGGCTACACCTTC. It encodes CASSRGTGDPNAGYTF.

V gene TRBV20-1 combines with J gene TRBJ2-7; 14 bases are a match to TRBD2. V trimming: 5 bases; J trimming: 3 bases; junction bases outside the gene matches: 9. The germline V gene has CDR1 DFQATT and CDR2 SNEGSKA (reference sequence). The CDR3 has 16 amino acids. CDR3 sequence reads: CSAHSRLAGGGYEQYF. For the CDR3, the DNA is TGCAGTGCTCACTCCCGACTAGCGGGGGGGGGCTACGAGCAGTACTTC.

The chain recombines TRBV18 with TRBJ2-1; possible D gene TRBD1, 5 bases. The CDR3 is made up of 14 amino acids. The germline CDR1 and CDR2 sequences are KGHSH and LQKENI. The ends were cut back, 3 bases at V and 7 bases at J, with 13 bases in the middle. The CDR3 loop reads CASSPQGTVNEQFF. In DNA, the CDR3 is TGTGCCAGCTCACCCCAGGGTACGGTGAATGAGCAGTTCTTC.

As to this clonotype: A junction end diverges from the germline sequence, so it may reflect a read error. The J gene is TRBJ1-2, the V gene TRBV29-1; a possible D gene is TRBD1 (5 bases). The CDR3 length is 11 residues. Germline loops: CDR1 SQVTM, CDR2 ANQGSEA. CDR3 in DNA: TGCAGCGCCAGGGATGGGGTGAGGTCTGACTTC. Protein product: CSARDGVRSDF.

V is TRBV27 and J is TRBJ1-2, with 10 bases identical to TRBD1. Germline trimming cut 0 bases from V and 6 bases from J; bases unmatched to any gene: 7. There are 16 residues in the CDR3. Germline lookup yields CDR1 MNHEY and CDR2 SMNVEV (reference sequence). The CDR3, as DNA: TGTGCCAGCAGTTTATCGTCCGGGACAGGGGCTCATGGCTACACCTTC. Encoded protein: CASSLSSGTGAHGYTF.

The sample holds a few counts of this clonotype. This rearrangement joins TRBV5-6 to TRBJ1-1; no clear D gene. This CDR3 has 15 residues. The V end lost 1 base, the J end lost 2 bases, and 12 bases lay between the germline ends. Germline assignment: CDR1 SGHDT and CDR2 YYEEEE. The CDR3, as DNA: TGTGCCAGCAGCTTGTATGGAACACCTAACACTGAAGCTTTCTTT. It translates to CASSLYGTPNTEAFF.

The V call is TRBV5-1, the J call TRBJ1-6, with unresolved D. The germline V gene encodes CDR1 SGHRS and CDR2 YFSETQ. V shed 0 bases and J shed 3 bases, with 10 bases lying between them. The CDR3 is 16 residues long. The CDR3, as DNA: TGCGCCAGCAGCTTGGACGGGCGCCTCTATAATTCACCCCTCCACTTT. It encodes CASSLDGRLYNSPLHF.

The rearrangement joins TRBV7-2 to TRBJ1-3; D gene ambiguous. The germline V and J ends were trimmed by 4 bases and 3 bases, with 7 bases remaining between them. In germline, CDR1 is SGHTA, CDR2 FQGNSA. The CDR3 extends over 13 amino acids. The CDR3 spells CASSSLYGNTIYF. Here the CDR3 DNA reads TGTGCCAGCAGCTCTCTATATGGAAACACCATATATTTT.

The rearrangement uses TRBV6-6 and TRBJ1-5; D not certain. The CDR3 extends over 15 amino acids. Trimming stripped 7 bases from V and 6 bases from J, with 19 bases between. Germline loops: CDR1 MNHNY, CDR2 SVGAGI (reference sequence). CDR3 protein: CASTKDDSTAQPQHF. CDR3 coding DNA: TGTGCCAGCACCAAGGACGACTCCACTGCTCAGCCCCAGCATTTT.

This clonotype came up a few times. V is TRBV7-6 and J is TRBJ2-5, with 14 bases aligning to TRBD2. The J segment lost 5 bases and the V segment lost 2 bases, leaving 10 bases of the junction unmatched. The CDR3 has 18 residues. Germline V lookup: CDR1 SGHVS, CDR2 FNYEAQ. Written as DNA, the CDR3 is TGTGCCAGCAGCTTAAGAGGGCGACTAGCGGGGGGGCGTGAGACCCAGTACTTC. This translates into CASSLRGRLAGGRETQYF. Using reference TRBV7-6 and TRBJ2-5 for the parts outside the CDR3, the full variable domain is GAGVSQSPRYKVTKRGQDVALRCDPISGHVSLYWYRQALGQGPEFLTYFNYEAQQDKSGLPNDRFSAERPEGSISTLTIQRTEQRDSAMYRCASSLRGRLAGGRETQYFGPGTRLLVL.

This clonotype has more than one count but fewer than ten. The chain uses TRBV6-6 and TRBJ1-1, with 8 bases identical to TRBD1. V gave up 2 bases and J gave up 1 base; unmatched junction bases: 6. Germline lookup yields CDR1 MNHNY and CDR2 SVGAGI (reference sequence). CDR3 length equals 16 residues. CDR3 amino acids: CASSYLTDRGNTEAFF. CDR3 nucleotide sequence: TGTGCCAGCAGTTACCTCACCGACAGGGGGAACACTGAAGCTTTCTTT.

The chain links TRBV9 to TRBJ2-1, with 7 bases that match TRBD1. V gave up 4 bases and J gave up 3 bases; unmatched junction bases: 7. From germline, CDR1 is SGDLS and CDR2 YYNGEE. The CDR3 runs 15 residues. This CDR3 reads CASSPRTGYYNEQFF. CDR3 nucleotides: TGTGCCAGCAGCCCGCGGACAGGATACTACAATGAGCAGTTCTTC.

This clonotype has a handful of counts. The V call is TRBV5-5, the J call TRBJ1-2; 9 bases line up with TRBD1. Germline V gene data show CDR1 as SGHKS and CDR2 as YYEKEE (reference sequence). V dropped 4 bases and J dropped 3; count of bases not matched to a gene: 10. The length of the CDR3 is 16 residues. CDR3 loop: CASSAWGTGSDYGYTF. The CDR3 DNA is TGTGCCAGCAGCGCCTGGGGGACAGGGAGTGACTATGGCTACACCTTC.

This clonotype has at least ten counts. V gene TRBV7-9 combines with J gene TRBJ2-7, with a tentative D call TRBD2 (5 bases). CDR3 size: 12 residues. From germline, CDR1 is SEHNR and CDR2 FQNEAQ (reference sequence). Trimming left V 4 bases short and J 2 bases short, with 6 bases between. CDR3 DNA: TGTGCCAGCAGCTCCGGGACCTACGAGCAGTACTTC. Protein product: CASSSGTYEQYF.

This clonotype was seen a few times. The chain has TRBV2 and TRBJ2-2, with a possible D match to TRBD1 (5 bases). Trimming shortened V by 1 base and J by 5 bases, and 5 bases separated the two germline ends. Germline lookup yields CDR1 SNHLY and CDR2 FYNNEI. CDR3 size: 13 residues. The CDR3 nucleotides read TGTGCCAGCAGTGAAGAGGGGACCGGGGAGCTGTTTTTT. This encodes CASSEEGTGELFF.

This clonotype was seen more than once but under ten times. The chain links TRBV6-5 to TRBJ2-7, with 7 bases identical to TRBD1. Germline V gene sequence: CDR1 MNHEY, CDR2 SVGAGI. The CDR3 extends over 13 amino acids. V lost 2 bases to trimming and J lost 5 bases; unmatched junction nucleotides: 3. The CDR3 is CASSYPGQDEQYF. CDR3 sequence (DNA): TGTGCCAGCAGTTACCCCGGACAGGACGAGCAGTACTTC.

This clonotype has only a few counts. This rearrangement joins TRBV20-1 to TRBJ2-1; D gene uncertain. V lost 4 bases, J lost 5 bases, and 9 bases lay in between. Germline assignment: CDR1 DFQATT and CDR2 SNEGSKA (reference sequence). This CDR3 contains 12 residues. The CDR3 protein is CSAIRSNNEQFF. The CDR3 DNA reads as TGCAGTGCTATACGGAGTAACAATGAGCAGTTCTTC.

This chain joins TRBV28 and TRBJ2-5; either TRBD1 or TRBD2 may supply D (6 bases each). This CDR3 spans 13 amino acids. The germline V gene encodes CDR1 MDHEN and CDR2 SYDVKM. Trimming cost V 6 bases and J 2 bases, with 10 bases left between them. CDR3 residues: CASRAGQQETQYF. The CDR3 nucleotides are TGTGCCAGCAGGGCGGGACAACAAGAGACCCAGTACTTC.

This chain uses TRBV12-3 or TRBV12-4 with TRBJ1-1; unclear D gene. Trimming left V 5 bases short and J 0 bases short, with 13 bases between. This CDR3 has 15 residues. CDR3 DNA: TGTGCCAGCAGTCCTAATATTGGGGTGAACACTGAAGCTTTCTTT. Translated: CASSPNIGVNTEAFF.

The rearrangement links TRBV4-1 to TRBJ2-2; D possibly corresponds to TRBD1 (6 bases). The CDR3 sequence is 17 residues long. Germline V gene sequence: CDR1 MGHRA, CDR2 YSYEKL. The V and J ends lost 4 bases and 1 base respectively, with 16 bases between them. The CDR3 sequence is CASSLRDTRLNTGELFF. DNA for the CDR3: TGCGCCAGCAGCCTGAGGGACACACGACTGAACACCGGGGAGCTGTTTTTT.

This clonotype was counted at least ten times. The CDR3 sequence is CASSMIVQETQYF. The CDR3 nucleotides read TGCGCCAGCAGCATGATAGTACAAGAGACCCAGTACTTC. This chain joins TRBV5-1 and TRBJ2-5; D is uncertain. The V end was cut by 4 bases, the J end by 2 bases, with 9 bases between. CDR1 is SGHRS, CDR2 YFSETQ, per germline. The CDR3 has 13 amino acids.

As concerns this clonotype: Relative to the germline gene, one junction end is altered; a read error may explain this. V gene TRBV7-7 combines with J gene TRBJ1-4; 7 bases map to TRBD1. The CDR3 is made up of 15 amino acids. Per the germline V gene, CDR1 is SSHAT and CDR2 is FNYEAQ (reference sequence). CDR3 sequence: CASSPTTGQNEKLFF. The CDR3 nucleotides read TGTGCTAGCAGCCCGACGACAGGGCAGAATGAAAAACTGTTTTTT.

In regard to this clonotype: A read error may produce the germline difference seen at one junction end. The chain is built from TRBV6-5 and TRBJ1-5; D is undetermined. The CDR3 is 13 amino acids. Looked up from germline, CDR1 is MNHEY and CDR2 is SVGAGI. The CDR3 spells CASSQDRTQTQHF. The CDR3 DNA reads TGTGCCAGCAGTCAGGACCGGACTCAGACCCAGCATTTT.

This clonotype was seen repeatedly, ten times or more. The rearrangement uses TRBV12-3 or TRBV12-4 and TRBJ2-4; D is unclear. The CDR3 has 13 residues. Between the trimmed V and J ends, which lost 10 bases and 0 bases, there was a span of 10 bases. The CDR3 loop reads CATSDLAKNIQYF. CDR3 nucleotide sequence: TGTGCCACCTCGGACCTAGCCAAAAACATTCAGTACTTC.

This clonotype appeared a few times. The V gene is TRBV23-1, the J gene TRBJ1-5; 7 bases align to TRBD1. TRBV23-1 is identified as an open reading frame with a role that is uncertain. CDR3 length: 14 residues. V was clipped by 9 bases and J by 1 base; unmatched bases: 6. CDR3 region: CASLGGWSNQPQHF. The CDR3 nucleotides read TGCGCCAGTTTAGGGGGCTGGAGCAATCAGCCCCAGCATTTT.

This clonotype was picked up a small number of times. The V and J genes are TRBV6-5 and TRBJ1-2, with a possible D match to TRBD1 (6 bases). V dropped 0 bases and J dropped 4 bases, with 15 bases sitting between them. Germline CDR1 MNHEY, CDR2 SVGAGI. The CDR3 covers 16 residues. The CDR3 sequence is CASSYSRQDYGYGYTF. CDR3 DNA: TGTGCCAGCAGTTACTCCCGACAGGACTACGGCTATGGCTACACCTTC.